This TCR beta chain was identified during a study of radiotherapy plus CTLA-4 blockade in lung cancer. Overall study results and limits: Radiotherapy was combined with ipilimumab, and tumor-derived TCR clones then expanded in blood.

TCRdb keeps only in-frame clones here, not all; method: immunoSEQ multiplex PCR. The table records roughly 110,000 clones, approximately 81% of them present only once. About this clone: Its antigen is unidentified.

This CDR3 is 15 amino acids long. Trimming took off 1 base at V and 7 bases at J, with 13 bases between the two ends. From germline, CDR1 is MNHEY and CDR2 SMNVEV (reference sequence). The material sequenced was peripheral blood, taken from a patient treated with radiotherapy plus ipilimumab. The sequence came from a human donor with non-small cell lung cancer that progressed on radiotherapy plus ipilimumab. Some clones in this sample may be carry-over from other donors' samples. This chain connects TRBV27 to TRBJ2-2; TRBD1 might be the D (6 bases). This chain's CDR3 is CASSLLGAPSGELFF. The CDR3 DNA is TGTGCCAGCAGTTTATTGGGGGCGCCGAGCGGGGAGCTGTTTTTT.